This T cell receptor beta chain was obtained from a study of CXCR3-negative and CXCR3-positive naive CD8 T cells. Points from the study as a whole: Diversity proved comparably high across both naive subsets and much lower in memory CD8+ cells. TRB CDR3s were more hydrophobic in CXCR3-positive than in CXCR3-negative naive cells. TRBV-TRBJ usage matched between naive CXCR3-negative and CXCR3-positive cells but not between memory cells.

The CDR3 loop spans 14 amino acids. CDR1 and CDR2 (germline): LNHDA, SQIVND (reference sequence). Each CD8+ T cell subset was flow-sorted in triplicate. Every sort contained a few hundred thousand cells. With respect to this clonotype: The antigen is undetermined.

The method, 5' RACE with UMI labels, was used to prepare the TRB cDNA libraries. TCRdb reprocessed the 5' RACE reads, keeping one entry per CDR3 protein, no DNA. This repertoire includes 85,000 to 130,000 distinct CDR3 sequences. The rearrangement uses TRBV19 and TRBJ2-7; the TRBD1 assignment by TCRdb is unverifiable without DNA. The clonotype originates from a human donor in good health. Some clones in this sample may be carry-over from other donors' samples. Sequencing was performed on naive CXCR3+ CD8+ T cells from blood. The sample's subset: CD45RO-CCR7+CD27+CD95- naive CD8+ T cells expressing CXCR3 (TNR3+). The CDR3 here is CASSIGQSTYEQYF.